Presented here are 30 T cell receptor beta chains from one specimen sequenced in a study of T cell clusters in autoimmune cytopenias. TRB amplification used around 0.25 ug of peripheral blood genomic DNA. TRB was amplified by touch-down multiplex PCR, primer pools A and B combined. TCRdb reprocessed the multiplex PCR reads; each CDR3 protein has one entry and no DNA is given. Recorded for this sample: several thousand distinct CDR3 sequences. The sequencing input was peripheral blood. The receptors shown here come from a human donor with an autoimmune cytopenia or autoimmune hepatitis (not recorded which).

The chain joins TRBV6-5 to TRBJ1-3. The length of the CDR3 is 14 residues. The germline V gene has CDR1 MNHEY and CDR2 SVGAGI. This chain's CDR3 is CASSESHIGNTIYF.

The chain employs TRBV6-5 and TRBJ2-3; TCRdb's D call of TRBD2 is untestable without DNA. This CDR3 comprises 19 residues. From germline, CDR1 is MNHEY and CDR2 SVGAGI. This CDR3 reads CASSYSIGQAGGRTDTQYF.

The chain employs TRBV7-6 and TRBJ2-7. CDR3 length: 16 residues. Germline CDR1 is SGHVS and CDR2 is FNYEAQ. The CDR3 spells CASSPTHPRTSYEQYF.

The J gene is TRBJ2-5, the V gene TRBV15. The CDR3 covers 13 residues. From germline, CDR1 is LNHNV and CDR2 YYDKDF (reference sequence). CDR3 sequence: CATSRGRQETQYF.

This clonotype is medium-sized by frequency. CDR3 protein: CASSFSAGLPGGGANVLTF. The chain is built from TRBV12-3 or TRBV12-4 and TRBJ2-6; absent DNA, TCRdb's TRBD1 call cannot be checked. This CDR3 contains 19 residues.

This chain uses TRBV24-1 with TRBJ2-2. The CDR3 is 12 residues long. Germline CDR1 KGHDR, CDR2 SFDVKD. The CDR3 here is CATVSGTGELFF.

This clonotype is medium-sized by frequency. The CDR3 spells CASSLQLPSAYTGELFF. V is TRBV18 and J is TRBJ2-2; as DNA is missing, the TRBD2 call by TCRdb cannot be tested. Germline V lookup: CDR1 KGHSH, CDR2 LQKENI. The CDR3 loop spans 17 amino acids.

Judged by frequency, this clonotype is medium-sized (0.01 to 0.1%). The chain recombines TRBV19 with TRBJ1-3; the D gene TCRdb calls, TRBD1, cannot be checked with no DNA. Germline CDR1 LNHDA, CDR2 SQIVND (reference sequence). CDR3 length: 15 amino acids. The CDR3 spells CASSTYTGSGNTIYF. Together with reference TRBV19 and TRBJ1-3, the CDR3 gives the full variable domain: DGGITQSPKYLFRKEGQNVTLSCEQNLNHDAMYWYRQDPGQGLRLIYYSQIVNDFQKGDIAEGYSVSREKKESFPLTVTSAQKNPTAFYLCASSTYTGSGNTIYFGEGSWLTVV.

The chain is built from TRBV12-3 or TRBV12-4 and TRBJ1-3. The CDR3 has 16 residues. CDR3 region: CASSETPRGPGNTIYF.

The chain recombines TRBV5-5 with TRBJ2-5; TCRdb picks TRBD2, but there is no DNA to check that call. CDR1 is SGHKS and CDR2 is YYEKEE in the germline V gene (reference sequence). This CDR3 has 17 amino acids. CDR3 residues: CASSLAASGGTQETQYF.

This clonotype shows up as medium-sized (0.01 to 0.1%) by frequency. The rearrangement joins TRBV7-6 to TRBJ2-5. Germline V gene lookup returns CDR1 SGHVS and CDR2 FNYEAQ. This CDR3 contains 16 residues. This CDR3 is CASSPTVFSGQETQYF.

This rearrangement joins TRBV6-4 to TRBJ2-1; TCRdb returns TRBD2, unconfirmable since there is no DNA. CDR3 length: 13 amino acids. Germline assignment: CDR1 MRHNA and CDR2 SNTAGT. CDR3 amino acids: CASASGSYNEQFF.

This clonotype shows up as medium-sized by frequency. The chain has TRBV6-1 and TRBJ1-2. The CDR3 has 13 amino acids. The germline V gene encodes CDR1 MNHNS and CDR2 SASEGT. CDR3 in amino acids: CASSGWAVYGYTF.

This clonotype counts as medium-sized by frequency. The chain uses TRBV19 and TRBJ2-4; TCRdb gives TRBD2 as the D gene, but with no DNA this cannot be confirmed. The CDR3 extends over 16 amino acids. Germline V lookup: CDR1 LNHDA, CDR2 SQIVND (reference sequence). CDR3 sequence reads: CASRRTSGSRANIQYF.

V and J are TRBV12-3 or TRBV12-4 and TRBJ1-4; TCRdb proposes TRBD1, but this gene call is untestable without DNA. There are 15 residues in the CDR3. The chain's CDR3 is CASRPGTGAPEKLFF.

J is TRBJ1-4 and V is TRBV11-2; TCRdb lists TRBD1, though no DNA is available to test this call. CDR3 length: 16 residues. Per the germline V gene, CDR1 is SGHAT and CDR2 is FQNNGV. The CDR3: CASSVVGTVTNEKLFF.

The chain carries TRBV20-1 and TRBJ2-3; TCRdb calls TRBD2, which cannot be checked without DNA. CDR1 is DFQATT and CDR2 is SNEGSKA in the germline V gene (reference sequence). The CDR3 runs 16 residues. CDR3 amino acids: CSARDQASGDTDTQYF.

The genes are TRBV14 and TRBJ1-6; the D call from TCRdb, TRBD1, cannot be confirmed without DNA. CDR3 length: 16 residues. From germline, CDR1 is SGHDN and CDR2 FVKESK. The CDR3 sequence: CASSQDPGQGSSPLHF.

This clonotype is medium-sized by frequency. The chain recombines TRBV6-5 with TRBJ2-2; absent DNA, TCRdb's TRBD2 call cannot be checked. Germline loops: CDR1 MNHEY, CDR2 SVGAGI. This CDR3 has 15 residues. CDR3 protein: CASSERGLNTGELFF.

This clonotype ranks as medium-sized in terms of frequency. The rearrangement links TRBV19 to TRBJ2-3; TCRdb designates TRBD2, a call that cannot be tested without DNA. Germline CDR1 is LNHDA and CDR2 is SQIVND (reference sequence). This CDR3 region has 15 residues. CDR3 sequence reads: CASSPSGVGADTQYF.

By frequency, this clonotype is medium-sized. The rearrangement links TRBV19 to TRBJ2-1; TCRdb picks TRBD2, but there is no DNA to check that call. This CDR3 comprises 15 residues. Germline CDR1 reads LNHDA; CDR2 reads SQIVND (reference sequence). The CDR3 sequence: CASTYQRESKNEQFF.

The rearrangement uses TRBV12-3 or TRBV12-4 and TRBJ2-3. The CDR3 loop spans 13 amino acids. The CDR3 spells CASSFQGSDTQYF.

The chain carries TRBV20-1 and TRBJ2-7; with no DNA, the TCRdb D assignment of TRBD2 cannot be verified. Germline CDR1 reads DFQATT; CDR2 reads SNEGSKA (reference sequence). The CDR3 runs 15 residues. This CDR3 reads CSARASGGLTYEQYF.

By frequency, this clonotype registers medium-sized. The rearrangement joins TRBV6-1 to TRBJ2-7; no DNA is available, so the TRBD1 call from TCRdb remains unchecked. The CDR3 consists of 15 residues. In germline, CDR1 is MNHNS, CDR2 SASEGT. CDR3 in amino acids: CASTSPRQRTYEQYF.

This chain uses TRBV12-3 or TRBV12-4 with TRBJ2-7; the TCRdb D gene call, TRBD2, has no DNA to confirm it. CDR3 length: 14 residues. The CDR3 here is CASSVTSGGYEQYF.

The chain uses TRBV12-3 or TRBV12-4 and TRBJ2-1; TCRdb picks TRBD2, but there is no DNA to check that call. This CDR3 region has 17 residues. Here the CDR3 reads CASSFYVGGTTGETQYF.

This clonotype shows up as medium-sized (0.01 to 0.1%) by frequency. V is TRBV19 and J is TRBJ2-2. Looked up from germline, CDR1 is LNHDA and CDR2 is SQIVND (reference sequence). CDR3 length equals 11 residues. CDR3 in amino acids: CASSGTGELFF.

V gene TRBV6-5 combines with J gene TRBJ1-3. From germline, CDR1 is MNHEY and CDR2 SVGAGI. The CDR3 consists of 17 residues. The CDR3 spells CASSYTSRESSGNTIYF.

Frequency places this clonotype as medium-sized. This CDR3 reads CASSPEGGRTDTQYF. The rearrangement joins TRBV7-4 to TRBJ2-3; the D call from TCRdb, TRBD1, cannot be confirmed without DNA. Germline assignment: CDR1 SGHVT and CDR2 SQSDAQ. This CDR3 spans 15 amino acids.

This clonotype ranks as medium-sized in terms of frequency. The chain joins TRBV6-5 to TRBJ2-7; absent DNA, TCRdb's TRBD2 call cannot be checked. CDR1 and CDR2 from the germline V gene are MNHEY and SVGAGI. This CDR3 is 15 amino acids long. CDR3 sequence reads: CASSGTSGGAYEQYF.